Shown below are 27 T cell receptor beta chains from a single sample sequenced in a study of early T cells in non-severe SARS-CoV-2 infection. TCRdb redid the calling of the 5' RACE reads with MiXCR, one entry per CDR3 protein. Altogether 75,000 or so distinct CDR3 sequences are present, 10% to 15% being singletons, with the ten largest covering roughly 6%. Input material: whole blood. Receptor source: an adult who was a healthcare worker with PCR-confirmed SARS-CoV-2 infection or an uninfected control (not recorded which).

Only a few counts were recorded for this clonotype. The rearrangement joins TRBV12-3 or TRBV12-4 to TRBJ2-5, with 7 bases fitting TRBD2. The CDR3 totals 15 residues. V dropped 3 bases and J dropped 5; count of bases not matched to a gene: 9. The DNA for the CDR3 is TGTGCCAGCAGTTTTCTGGCGGGGGATTTTGAGACCCAGTACTTC. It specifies CASSFLAGDFETQYF.

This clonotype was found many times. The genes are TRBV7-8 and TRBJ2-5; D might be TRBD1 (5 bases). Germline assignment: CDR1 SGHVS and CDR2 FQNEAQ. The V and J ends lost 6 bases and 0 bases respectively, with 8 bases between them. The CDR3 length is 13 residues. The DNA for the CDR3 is TGTGCCAGCAGTCGACAGTACCAAGAGACCCAGTACTTC. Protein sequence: CASSRQYQETQYF.

The CDR3 DNA reads TGTGCCATCAGTCCTATCGAGGTGGGGAATTCACCCCTCCACTTT. It codes for CAISPIEVGNSPLHF. This chain connects TRBV10-3 to TRBJ1-6; D unclear. Trimming left V 5 bases short and J 7 bases short, with 15 bases between. Per germline, CDR1 ENHRY and CDR2 SYGVKD. The CDR3 length is 15 residues.

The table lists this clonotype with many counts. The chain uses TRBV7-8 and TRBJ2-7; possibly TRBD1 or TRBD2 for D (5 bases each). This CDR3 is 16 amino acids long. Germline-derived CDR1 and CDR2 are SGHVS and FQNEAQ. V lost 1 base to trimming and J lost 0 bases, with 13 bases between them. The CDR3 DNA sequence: TGTGCCAGCAGCTTAGGGTCCGGGACGGGCTCCTACGAGCAGTACTTC. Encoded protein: CASSLGSGTGSYEQYF.

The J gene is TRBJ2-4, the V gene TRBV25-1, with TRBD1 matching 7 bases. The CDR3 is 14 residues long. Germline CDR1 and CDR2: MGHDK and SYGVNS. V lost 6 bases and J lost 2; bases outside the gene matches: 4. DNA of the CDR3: TGTGCCAGCAGGGAACAGGGGACCAAAAACATTCAGTACTTC. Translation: CASREQGTKNIQYF.

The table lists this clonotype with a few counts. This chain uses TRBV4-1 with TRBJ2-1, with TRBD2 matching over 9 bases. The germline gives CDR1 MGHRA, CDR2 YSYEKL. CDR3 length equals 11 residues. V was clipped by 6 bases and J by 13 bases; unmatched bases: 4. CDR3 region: CASSHGTSQFF. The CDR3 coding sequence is TGCGCCAGCAGTCACGGGACTAGCCAGTTCTTC.

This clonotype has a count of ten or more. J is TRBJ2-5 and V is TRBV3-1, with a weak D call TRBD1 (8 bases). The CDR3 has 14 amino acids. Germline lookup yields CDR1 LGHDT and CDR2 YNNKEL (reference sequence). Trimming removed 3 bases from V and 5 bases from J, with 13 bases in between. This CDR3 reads CASSQIQGGETQYF. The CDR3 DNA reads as TGTGCCAGCAGCCAGATACAGGGGGGGGAGACCCAGTACTTC.

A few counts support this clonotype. The CDR3 here is CASSPTGTPQETQYF. The CDR3 bases are TGTGCCAGCAGCCCCACCGGGACACCTCAAGAGACCCAGTACTTC. This chain links TRBV9 with TRBJ2-5, with D possibly TRBD1 on 6 matching bases. V lost 4 bases and J 2 bases, leaving 15 bases between the germline ends. The CDR3 totals 15 residues. Germline V gene lookup returns CDR1 SGDLS and CDR2 YYNGEE.

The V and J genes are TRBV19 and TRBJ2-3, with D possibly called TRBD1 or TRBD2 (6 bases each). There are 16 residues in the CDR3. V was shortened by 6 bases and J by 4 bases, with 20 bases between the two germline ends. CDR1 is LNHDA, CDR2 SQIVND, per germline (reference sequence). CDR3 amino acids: CASRLVHGGTADTQYF. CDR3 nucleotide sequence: TGTGCCAGTAGACTGGTGCACGGGGGCACGGCAGATACGCAGTATTTT.

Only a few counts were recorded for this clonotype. The CDR3 loop is CASSPFGPRREQYF. The CDR3 coding sequence is TGTGCCAGCAGTCCCTTTGGCCCAAGACGCGAGCAGTACTTC. This chain connects TRBV28 to TRBJ2-7; D is ambiguous. The CDR3 is 14 residues long. Germline lookup yields CDR1 MDHEN and CDR2 SYDVKM. V gave up 5 bases and J gave up 6 bases, with 17 bases separating them.

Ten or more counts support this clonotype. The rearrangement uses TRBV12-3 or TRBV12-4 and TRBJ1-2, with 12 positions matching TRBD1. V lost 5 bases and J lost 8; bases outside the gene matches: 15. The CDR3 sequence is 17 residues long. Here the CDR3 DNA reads TGTGCCAGCAGTGACCCCCCGGGACAGGGGGCTCCCTGGGGCTACACCTTC. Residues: CASSDPPGQGAPWGYTF.

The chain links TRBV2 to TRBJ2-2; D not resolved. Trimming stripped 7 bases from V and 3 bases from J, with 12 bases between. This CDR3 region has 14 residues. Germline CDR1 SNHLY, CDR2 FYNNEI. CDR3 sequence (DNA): TGTGCCAGCAAGTCGCAGCGAGACACCGGGGAGCTGTTTTTT. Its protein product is CASKSQRDTGELFF.

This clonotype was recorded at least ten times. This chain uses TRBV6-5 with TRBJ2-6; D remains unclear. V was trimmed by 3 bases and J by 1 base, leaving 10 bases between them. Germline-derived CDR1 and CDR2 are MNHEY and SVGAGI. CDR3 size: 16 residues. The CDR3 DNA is TGTGCCAGCAGTTATTTCCCGATATCTGGGGCCAACGTCCTGACTTTC. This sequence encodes CASSYFPISGANVLTF.

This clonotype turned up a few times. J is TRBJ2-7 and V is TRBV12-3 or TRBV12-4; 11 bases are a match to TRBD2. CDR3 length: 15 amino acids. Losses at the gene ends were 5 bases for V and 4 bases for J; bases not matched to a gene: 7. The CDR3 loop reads CASSLLAGGIYEQYF. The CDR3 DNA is TGTGCCAGCAGTCTGCTAGCGGGAGGTATATACGAGCAGTACTTC.

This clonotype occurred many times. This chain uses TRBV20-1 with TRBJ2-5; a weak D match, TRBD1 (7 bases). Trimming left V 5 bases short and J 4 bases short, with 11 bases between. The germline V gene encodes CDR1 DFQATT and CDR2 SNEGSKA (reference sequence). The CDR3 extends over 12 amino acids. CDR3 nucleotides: TGCAGTGCTCAGGGGGGCAGAGAGACCCAGTACTTC. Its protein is CSAQGGRETQYF.

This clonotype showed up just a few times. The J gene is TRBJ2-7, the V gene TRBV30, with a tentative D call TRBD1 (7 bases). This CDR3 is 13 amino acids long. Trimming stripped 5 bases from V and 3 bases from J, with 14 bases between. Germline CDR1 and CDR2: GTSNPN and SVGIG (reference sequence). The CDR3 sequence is CAWQAGGLYEQYF. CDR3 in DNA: TGTGCCTGGCAGGCAGGGGGACTCTACGAGCAGTACTTC.

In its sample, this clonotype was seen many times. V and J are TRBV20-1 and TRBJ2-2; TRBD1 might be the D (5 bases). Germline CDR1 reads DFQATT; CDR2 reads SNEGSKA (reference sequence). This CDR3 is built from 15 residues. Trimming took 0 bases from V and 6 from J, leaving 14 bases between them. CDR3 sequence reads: CSAREQGFDAGELFF. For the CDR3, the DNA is TGCAGTGCTAGAGAGCAGGGATTCGACGCCGGGGAGCTGTTTTTT.

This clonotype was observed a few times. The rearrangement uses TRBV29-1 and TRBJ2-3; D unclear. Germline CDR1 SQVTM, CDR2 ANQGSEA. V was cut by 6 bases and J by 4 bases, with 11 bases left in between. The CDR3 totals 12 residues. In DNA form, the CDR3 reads TGCAGCGTCGCCTTAGACGCAGATACGCAGTATTTT. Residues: CSVALDADTQYF.

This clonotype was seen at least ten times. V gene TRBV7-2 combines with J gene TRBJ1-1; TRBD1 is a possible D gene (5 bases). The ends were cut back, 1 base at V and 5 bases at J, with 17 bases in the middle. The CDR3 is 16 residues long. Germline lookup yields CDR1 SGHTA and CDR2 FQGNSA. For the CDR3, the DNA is TGTGCCAGCAGCTTAGTATCGGCTGAGGCAGGGACTGAAGCTTTCTTT. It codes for CASSLVSAEAGTEAFF.

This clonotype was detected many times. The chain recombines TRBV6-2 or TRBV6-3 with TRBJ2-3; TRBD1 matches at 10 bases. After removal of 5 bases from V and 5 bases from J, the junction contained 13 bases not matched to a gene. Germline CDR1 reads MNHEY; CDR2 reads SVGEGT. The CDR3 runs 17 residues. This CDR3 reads CASSTPRRQGARDTQYF. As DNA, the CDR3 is TGTGCCAGCAGTACTCCGCGGAGACAGGGGGCGCGAGATACGCAGTATTTT.

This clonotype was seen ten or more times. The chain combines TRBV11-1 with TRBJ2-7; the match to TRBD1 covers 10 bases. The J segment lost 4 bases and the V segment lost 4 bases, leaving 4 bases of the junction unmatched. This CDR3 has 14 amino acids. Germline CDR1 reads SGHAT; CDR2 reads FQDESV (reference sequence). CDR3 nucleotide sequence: TGTGCCAGCAGCTATTCGGGACAGGGGTACGAGCAGTACTTC. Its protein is CASSYSGQGYEQYF.

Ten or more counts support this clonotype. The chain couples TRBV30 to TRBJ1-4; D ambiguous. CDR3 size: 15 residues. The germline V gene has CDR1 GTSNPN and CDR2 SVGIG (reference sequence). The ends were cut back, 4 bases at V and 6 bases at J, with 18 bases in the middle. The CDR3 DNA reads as TGTGCCTGGACCCTAGGAAACGCGAGGCATGAAAAACTGTTTTTT. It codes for CAWTLGNARHEKLFF.

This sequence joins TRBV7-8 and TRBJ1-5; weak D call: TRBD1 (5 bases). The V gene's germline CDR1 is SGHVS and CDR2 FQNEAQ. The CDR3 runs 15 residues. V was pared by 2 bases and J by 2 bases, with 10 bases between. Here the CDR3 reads CASSLSRVGNQPQHF. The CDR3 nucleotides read TGTGCCAGCAGCTTAAGCAGGGTGGGCAATCAGCCCCAGCATTTT.

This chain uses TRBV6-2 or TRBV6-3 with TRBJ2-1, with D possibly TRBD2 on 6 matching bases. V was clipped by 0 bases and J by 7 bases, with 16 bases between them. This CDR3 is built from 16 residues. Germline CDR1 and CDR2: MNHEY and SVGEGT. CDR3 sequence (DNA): TGTGCCAGCAGTTACTCGGTAGCGGCTTTTTTAAATGAGCAGTTCTTC. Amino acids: CASSYSVAAFLNEQFF.

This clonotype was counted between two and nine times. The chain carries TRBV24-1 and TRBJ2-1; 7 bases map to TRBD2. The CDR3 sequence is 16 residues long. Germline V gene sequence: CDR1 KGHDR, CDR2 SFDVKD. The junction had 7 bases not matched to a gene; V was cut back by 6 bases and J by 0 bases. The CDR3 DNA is TGTGCCACCAGTTCACTAGCGATGGGCTCCTACAATGAGCAGTTCTTC. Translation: CATSSLAMGSYNEQFF.

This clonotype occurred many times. The CDR3 nucleotides read TGTGCCAGCAGCTTATCGGCAGGGAGATACGAGCAGTACTTC. This encodes CASSLSAGRYEQYF. The J gene is TRBJ2-7, the V gene TRBV7-9; D may be TRBD1 or TRBD2 (5 bases each). The V end was cut by 2 bases, the J end by 4 bases, with 12 bases between. The germline gives CDR1 SEHNR, CDR2 FQNEAQ (reference sequence). CDR3 length: 14 residues.

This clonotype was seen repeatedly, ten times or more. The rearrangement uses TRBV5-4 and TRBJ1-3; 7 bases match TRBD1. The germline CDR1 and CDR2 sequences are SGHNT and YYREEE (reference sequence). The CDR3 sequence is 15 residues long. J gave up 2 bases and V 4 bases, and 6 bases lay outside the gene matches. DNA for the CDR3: TGTGCCAGCAGCCCCCGACAGGGCGCTGGAAACACCATATATTTT. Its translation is CASSPRQGAGNTIYF.